A single sample gave rise to the 28 T cell receptor beta chains below, sequenced in a study of T cell responses to AZD1222 COVID-19 vaccine. The assay was immunoSEQ multiplex PCR, and TCRdb's table has in-frame clones only and misses some. The data hold about 73,000 clones, with approximately 92% observed a single time. The sample consisted of peripheral blood, taken 28 days after the second AZD1222 dose. The receptors originated from an adult who received the AZD1222 COVID-19 vaccine.

The chain uses TRBV6-2 or TRBV6-3 and TRBJ2-2, with 9 bases aligning to TRBD2. The trim removed 2 bases at V and 4 bases at J, leaving 5 bases unmatched. Germline V gene data show CDR1 as MNHEY and CDR2 as SVGEGT. The CDR3 contains 16 residues. The CDR3 DNA follows: TGTGCCAGCAGTTACGGTAGCGGGGGCCTCACCGGGGAGCTGTTTTTT. It specifies CASSYGSGGLTGELFF.

The CDR3 loop reads CASSRTSGRNEQFF. Written as DNA, the CDR3 is TGTGCCAGCAGTCGGACTAGCGGGAGGAATGAGCAGTTCTTC. V usage is TRBV6-2 or TRBV6-3 and J usage is TRBJ2-1; 14 bases fit TRBD2. Germline CDR1 and CDR2: MNHEY and SVGEGT. V lost 5 bases, J lost 7 bases, and 1 base stayed unmatched. The CDR3 extends over 14 amino acids.

CDR3 loop: CASSLTGPETQYF. As DNA, the CDR3 is TGTGCCAGCAGCTTAACGGGACCAGAGACCCAGTACTTC. The V gene is TRBV7-2, the J gene TRBJ2-5; D might be TRBD1 or TRBD2, each matching 5 bases. The germline V and J ends were trimmed by 2 bases and 4 bases, with 8 bases remaining between them. Germline V gene sequence: CDR1 SGHTA, CDR2 FQGNSA. CDR3 size: 13 residues.

The chain employs TRBV14 and TRBJ2-1; the D gene is possibly TRBD2 (5 bases). There are 13 residues in the CDR3. Trimming shortened V by 2 bases and J by 5 bases, and 7 bases separated the two germline ends. CDR1 SGHDN and CDR2 FVKESK come from the germline V gene. In DNA form, the CDR3 reads TGTGCCAGCAGCCAAAGAGGGAACAATGAGCAGTTCTTC. Translating gives CASSQRGNNEQFF.

This sequence joins TRBV2 and TRBJ2-3; TRBD2 aligns across 9 bases. V shed 6 bases and J 4 bases; nucleotides not matched to a gene: 11. The germline V gene encodes CDR1 SNHLY and CDR2 FYNNEI. CDR3 length: 16 amino acids. In DNA form, the CDR3 reads TGTGCCAGCAGCGCCGGGGGCGGGGGGGCGTCAGATACGCAGTATTTT. Translation gives CASSAGGGGASDTQYF. The variable domain in full, with the rest retrieved from reference TRBV2 and TRBJ2-3, is EPEVTQTPSHQVTQMGQEVILRCVPISNHLYFYWYRQILGQKVEFLVSFYNNEISEKSEIFDDQFSVERPDGSNFTLKIRSTKLEDSAMYFCASSAGGGGASDTQYFGPGTRLTVL.

The chain couples TRBV6-6 to TRBJ2-1; D uncertain. The V end lost 9 bases, the J end lost 4 bases, and 10 bases lay between the germline ends. The CDR3 has 12 amino acids. Germline loops: CDR1 MNHNY, CDR2 SVGAGI (reference sequence). CDR3 region: CASSKGYNEQFF. CDR3 DNA sequence: TGTGCCAGTTCGAAGGGATACAATGAGCAGTTCTTC.

The chain couples TRBV10-3 to TRBJ2-2, with D possibly being TRBD1 (5 bases). The V end lost 6 bases, the J end lost 5 bases, and 7 bases lay between the germline ends. CDR1 ENHRY and CDR2 SYGVKD come from the germline V gene. This CDR3 spans 12 amino acids. The CDR3: CAISDSTGELFF. For the CDR3, the DNA is TGTGCCATCAGCGACAGTACCGGGGAGCTGTTTTTT.

For the CDR3, the DNA is TGTGCCAGCAGCGTACTGACTAGCGGGATCGGGCAGTTCTTC. Encoded protein: CASSVLTSGIGQFF. The chain couples TRBV9 to TRBJ2-1, with 11 bases matching TRBD2. Trimming at V came to 1 base and at J to 12 bases, leaving 6 bases not matched to a gene. Germline lookup yields CDR1 SGDLS and CDR2 YYNGEE. The CDR3 length is 14 residues.

The chain is built from TRBV10-2 and TRBJ1-2, with 8 bases that match TRBD1. The CDR3 spans 12 residues. The trim removed 7 bases at V and 8 bases at J, leaving 6 bases unmatched. Germline V gene sequence: CDR1 WSHSY, CDR2 SAAADI. In DNA, the CDR3 is TGCGCCAGCACCGGGACAGGTGGCGGCTACACCTTC. Protein: CASTGTGGGYTF.

CDR3 region: CASSIAGQANYGYTF. The CDR3 bases are TGTGCCAGTAGTATAGCGGGGCAGGCGAACTATGGCTACACCTTC. This sequence joins TRBV19 and TRBJ1-2, with a tentative D call TRBD1 (5 bases). With 1 base removed from V and 2 bases from J, the gap between germline ends came to 11 bases. CDR3 length equals 15 residues. CDR1 is LNHDA and CDR2 is SQIVND in the germline V gene (reference sequence). Supplemented by reference TRBV19 and TRBJ1-2, the full variable domain reads DGGITQSPKYLFRKEGQNVTLSCEQNLNHDAMYWYRQDPGQGLRLIYYSQIVNDFQKGDIAEGYSVSREKKESFPLTVTSAQKNPTAFYLCASSIAGQANYGYTFGSGTRLTVV.

This chain links TRBV29-1 with TRBJ2-7; the match to TRBD2 covers 9 bases. This CDR3 spans 14 amino acids. V dropped 8 bases and J dropped 2; count of bases not matched to a gene: 10. The germline V gene encodes CDR1 SQVTM and CDR2 ANQGSEA. CDR3 bases: TGCAGCCAAAGGGTTAGCGGGAGACCCTACGAGCAGTACGTC. This sequence encodes CSQRVSGRPYEQYV.

This rearrangement joins TRBV5-6 to TRBJ2-1; D remains ambiguous. The V end was cut by 1 base, the J end by 2 bases, with 4 bases between. Germline values: CDR1 SGHDT, CDR2 YYEEEE. CDR3 size: 13 residues. CDR3 coding DNA: TGTGCCAGCAGCTTGACAGCCTACAATGAGCAGTTCTTC. Its protein is CASSLTAYNEQFF. Full variable domain (missing parts from reference TRBV5-6 and TRBJ2-1): DAGVTQSPTHLIKTRGQQVTLRCSPKSGHDTVSWYQQALGQGPQFIFQYYEEEERQRGNFPDRFSGHQFPNYSSELNVNALLLGDSALYLCASSLTAYNEQFFGPGTRLTVL.

The CDR3 DNA sequence: TGTGCCAGCAGCCCCGTGATGAATTCACCCCTCCACTTT. The encoded protein is CASSPVMNSPLHF. J is TRBJ1-6 and V is TRBV7-2; D remains unclear. Trimming took 5 bases from V and 7 from J, leaving 9 bases between them. CDR3 length equals 13 residues. From germline, CDR1 is SGHTA and CDR2 FQGNSA.

The sample holds a few counts of this clone. The chain uses TRBV5-1 and TRBJ2-2; D may be TRBD2 (7 bases). CDR3 size: 15 residues. V was pared by 3 bases and J by 4 bases, with 13 bases between. Germline assignment: CDR1 SGHRS and CDR2 YFSETQ. CDR3 protein: CASSSGGQPTGELFF. For the CDR3, the DNA is TGCGCCAGCAGCTCCGGGGGGCAGCCCACCGGGGAGCTGTTTTTT.

V and J are TRBV9 and TRBJ1-4; unclear D gene. The CDR3 is 13 amino acids. Trimming left V 0 bases short and J 4 bases short, with 4 bases between. Looked up from germline, CDR1 is SGDLS and CDR2 is YYNGEE. CDR3 sequence: CASSVGNNEKLFF. The CDR3 DNA follows: TGTGCCAGCAGCGTAGGGAATAATGAAAAACTGTTTTTT.

This chain uses TRBV15 with TRBJ2-7, with TRBD2 as a possible D gene (7 bases). V was shortened by 1 base and J by 3 bases, with 16 bases between the two germline ends. CDR1 is LNHNV, CDR2 YYDKDF, per germline (reference sequence). The CDR3 covers 16 residues. Here the CDR3 reads CATSRVMLGGGYEQYF. The CDR3 nucleotides read TGTGCCACCAGCAGAGTGATGTTAGGGGGGGGCTACGAGCAGTACTTC.

This clone has just one count. The rearrangement uses TRBV5-5 and TRBJ2-2; D gene uncertain. The CDR3 has 13 amino acids. Trimming shortened V by 0 bases and J by 6 bases, and 6 bases separated the two germline ends. Germline V lookup: CDR1 SGHKS, CDR2 YYEKEE (reference sequence). DNA of the CDR3: TGTGCCAGCAGCTTGGCTATCTCCGGGGAGCTGTTTTTT. This codes for CASSLAISGELFF.

J is TRBJ2-6 and V is TRBV6-5; D is possibly TRBD1 (6 bases). The CDR3 contains 13 residues. From germline, CDR1 is MNHEY and CDR2 SVGAGI. V lost 10 bases, J lost 3 bases, and 10 bases lay in between. CDR3 sequence (DNA): TGTGCCACACGGACAGTTGGGGCCAACGTCCTGACTTTC. It translates to CATRTVGANVLTF.

The chain couples TRBV11-2 to TRBJ1-4, with D possibly being TRBD1 (5 bases). The CDR3 is 17 amino acids. Germline V CDR1 and CDR2: SGHAT, FQNNGV. V gave up 5 bases and J gave up 6 bases, with 22 bases separating them. The CDR3 sequence: CASSQGTLGSGYEKLFF. The CDR3 coding sequence is TGTGCCAGCAGCCAAGGGACCCTAGGGAGTGGTTATGAAAAACTGTTTTTT. Using reference TRBV11-2 and TRBJ1-4 for the parts outside the CDR3, the full variable domain is EAGVAQSPRYKIIEKRQSVAFWCNPISGHATLYWYQQILGQGPKLLIQFQNNGVVDDSQLPKDRFSAERLKGVDSTLKIQPAKLEDSAVYLCASSQGTLGSGYEKLFFGSGTQLSVL.

This clone was counted a few times. This rearrangement joins TRBV5-1 to TRBJ1-5; D may be TRBD1 (6 bases). With 5 bases removed from V and 2 bases from J, the gap between germline ends came to 20 bases. The CDR3 consists of 17 residues. The germline V gene has CDR1 SGHRS and CDR2 YFSETQ. The CDR3 is CASSRGWGLDGNQPQHF. The DNA for the CDR3 is TGCGCCAGCAGTCGAGGGTGGGGGCTGGATGGCAATCAGCCCCAGCATTTT.

Remarks on this clone: Other DNA sequences in this sample translate to the same CDR3. The J gene is TRBJ1-5, the V gene TRBV11-3; no firm D call. V was shortened by 1 base and J by 4 bases, with 5 bases between the two germline ends. The CDR3 covers 13 residues. Looked up from germline, CDR1 is SGHNT and CDR2 is YENEEA. The CDR3 sequence: CASSLGPNQPQHF. The CDR3 DNA is TGTGCCAGCAGCTTAGGTCCGAATCAGCCCCAGCATTTT.

The chain recombines TRBV19 with TRBJ1-4; 10 bases are a match to TRBD1. Germline V gene data show CDR1 as LNHDA and CDR2 as SQIVND (reference sequence). V was pared by 11 bases and J by 0 bases, with 3 bases of the junction left unmatched. The CDR3 covers 14 residues. The CDR3 sequence is CASTGGSTNEKLFF. In DNA, the CDR3 is TGTGCCTCGACAGGGGGCTCAACTAATGAAAAACTGTTTTTT.

The chain carries TRBV7-2 and TRBJ2-5; the match to TRBD1 covers 9 bases. Trimming cost V 5 bases and J 3 bases; bases outside gene matches: 4. The CDR3 sequence is 14 residues long. Germline CDR1 is SGHTA and CDR2 is FQGNSA. The CDR3: CASSPRDREETQYF. The CDR3, as DNA: TGTGCCAGCAGCCCTAGGGACAGGGAAGAGACCCAGTACTTC.

The chain carries TRBV27 and TRBJ2-7, with D perhaps given as TRBD1 or TRBD2 (5 bases each). The germline CDR1 and CDR2 sequences are MNHEY and SMNVEV (reference sequence). The CDR3 runs to 16 residues. Between the trimmed V and J ends, which lost 0 bases and 3 bases, there was a span of 15 bases. The CDR3 nucleotides are TGTGCCAGCAGTTTATCTATAGGGGAGCGCCTCTACGAGCAGTACTTC. Translating gives CASSLSIGERLYEQYF.

This rearrangement joins TRBV9 to TRBJ2-3; 9 bases fit TRBD2. V was clipped by 5 bases and J by 9 bases; unmatched bases: 7. CDR1 is SGDLS, CDR2 YYNGEE, per germline. The CDR3 extends over 13 amino acids. CDR3 loop: CASRDSSGETQYF. The CDR3 coding sequence is TGTGCCAGCAGGGACTCTAGCGGGGAGACGCAGTATTTT.

The chain employs TRBV19 and TRBJ1-1; D unresolved. CDR3 length: 13 residues. Trimming cost V 0 bases and J 5 bases, with 7 bases left between them. The germline gives CDR1 LNHDA, CDR2 SQIVND (reference sequence). Written as DNA, the CDR3 is TGTGCCAGTAGTATAGAAAGAGGGACTGAAGCTTTCTTT. It translates to CASSIERGTEAFF. The whole variable domain, remainder taken from reference TRBV19 and TRBJ1-1, is DGGITQSPKYLFRKEGQNVTLSCEQNLNHDAMYWYRQDPGQGLRLIYYSQIVNDFQKGDIAEGYSVSREKKESFPLTVTSAQKNPTAFYLCASSIERGTEAFFGQGTRLTVV.

The rearrangement links TRBV18 to TRBJ1-1; D uncertain. Trimming took off 0 bases at V and 11 bases at J, with 10 bases between the two ends. CDR1 and CDR2 (germline): KGHSH, LQKENI. The CDR3 totals 12 residues. CDR3 residues: CASSPPDREAFF. Here the CDR3 DNA reads TGTGCCAGCTCACCACCCGACCGTGAGGCTTTCTTT. Together with reference TRBV18 and TRBJ1-1, the CDR3 gives the full variable domain: NAGVMQNPRHLVRRRGQEARLRCSPMKGHSHVYWYRQLPEEGLKFMVYLQKENIIDESGMPKERFSAEFPKEGPSILRIQQVVRGDSAAYFCASSPPDREAFFGQGTRLTVV.

This chain connects TRBV29-1 to TRBJ2-7, with TRBD1 matching over 9 bases. The trim removed 6 bases at V and 3 bases at J, leaving 12 bases unmatched. Germline V lookup: CDR1 SQVTM, CDR2 ANQGSEA. The CDR3 is 15 amino acids. The CDR3 nucleotides read TGCAGCGTGGCGAGGGGACAGGGAGGTGGCTACGAGCAGTACTTC. Translated: CSVARGQGGGYEQYF.